This T cell receptor (beta chain) stems from a study of cytomegalovirus exposure and HLA in healthy donors. Researchers ran the PCR with 60 Vbeta and 13 Jbeta primers. TCRdb's copy holds only in-frame clones and misses some; the assay was immunoSEQ multiplex PCR. This table holds approximately 140,000 clones, 65% to 80% found once. Germline V lookup: CDR1 SEHNR, CDR2 FQNEAQ (reference sequence). Deletions cut 1 base from V and 9 bases from J, with 7 bases between. The CDR3 contains 13 residues. Sequenced input: PBMCs. The sequence was collected from a man in his forties or fifties in good health and CMV-seropositive. The J gene is TRBJ1-6, the V gene TRBV7-9; no reliable D call. The CDR3 reads CASSLERVSPLHF. The CDR3 DNA sequence: TGTGCCAGCAGCTTAGAGAGGGTTTCACCCCTCCACTTT.